The clone carrying this T cell receptor (beta chain) showed up many times. The data belong to a study of T cells in Graves' hyperthyroidism and ophthalmopathy. A patient was excluded if there was uncontrolled infection, other autoimmune disease, pregnancy or lactation. There were TCR beta CDR3 regions amplified from RNA transcripts. Researchers ran a first-round RT-PCR on the TCR CDR3 using the HTBI primer set. TCRdb re-called the multiplex PCR reads with MiXCR, one entry per CDR3 protein. The sample records around 690,000 distinct CDR3 sequences, 17% being singletons. This CDR3 is 16 amino acids long. Germline CDR1 SGHTA, CDR2 FQGNSA. Trimming took 4 bases from V and 13 from J, leaving 23 bases between them.

This chain connects TRBV7-2 to TRBJ1-6, with a weak D call TRBD1 (6 bases). The receptor was derived from a middle-aged man with Graves' hyperthyroidism. The sample comprised blood. The CDR3 region has the DNA TGTGCCAGCAGCTACCGGAGGGACACTTTCCCCTCCCCCCTCCACTTT. Amino acids: CASSYRRDTFPSPLHF.